A selection of T cell receptor beta chains follows, all from one sample in a study of cytomegalovirus exposure and HLA in healthy donors. Profiling relied on immunoSEQ multiplex PCR, and the TCRdb table lists in-frame clones only, not all of them. In the table there are a few hundred thousand clones, about nine tenths of which are singletons. Input material: PBMCs. Receptors were obtained from a woman between 18 and 29 years old in good health and CMV-seronegative. The CDR3 runs from the conserved cysteine through the conserved F or W. Each record gives: V gene, clone size, CDR3 length, D gene, J gene, CDR3 DNA, CDR3 protein. The D gene is left open where the match is weak. Some rows mark clone size as missing; the rest say once, few, many or name a class of expanded clone.

TRBV9,.,13,.,TRBJ2-3,TGTGCCAGCAATTTGTTGGCCACAGATACGCAGTATTTT,CASNLLATDTQYF
TRBV6-1,.,15,.,TRBJ2-2,TGTGCCAGCAGTGAAGCGATCGGTTACACCGGGGAGCTGTTTTTT,CASSEAIGYTGELFF
TRBV5-1,.,13,.,TRBJ2-2,TGCGCCAGCAGCATCGGGACTACCGGGGAGCTGTTTTTT,CASSIGTTGELFF
TRBV30,.,18,TRBD2,TRBJ2-1,TGTGCCTGGAGTGCCGAAAGCGGACTAGCGGGCGCCTACAATGAGCAGTTCTTC,CAWSAESGLAGAYNEQFF
TRBV6-5,.,16,TRBD1,TRBJ1-6,TGTGCCAGCAGTTACCCGAGACAGGGGCGGAATTCACCCCTCCACTTT,CASSYPRQGRNSPLHF
TRBV5-1,once,15,.,TRBJ2-6,TGCGCCAGCTTTCCCGGCGGAACTGGGGCCAACGTCCTGACTTTC,CASFPGGTGANVLTF
TRBV28,few,14,TRBD1,TRBJ2-1,TGTGCCAGCAGCCTACAGGGGGTAATCAATGAGCAGTTCTTC,CASSLQGVINEQFF
TRBV11-2,few,12,.,TRBJ2-7,TGTGCCAGCAGCCCGTCCGGTTACGAGCAGTACTTC,CASSPSGYEQYF
TRBV6-1,.,14,TRBD1,TRBJ2-1,TGTGCCAGCAGTGTATGGACAGGGAACAATGAGCAGTTCTTC,CASSVWTGNNEQFF
TRBV7-9,.,14,.,TRBJ2-1,TGTGCCAGCAGCTCCCAGACAGGCCAGGGTGAGCAGTTCTTC,CASSSQTGQGEQFF
TRBV6-1,.,14,TRBD1,TRBJ1-5,TGTGCCAGCAGTCCCCAGGGGGGCTATCAGCCCCAGCATTTT,CASSPQGGYQPQHF
TRBV28,.,16,.,TRBJ2-1,TGTGCCAGCAGTTTGCCTGGGGGGAGCGGTGGGGATGAGCAGTTCTTC,CASSLPGGSGGDEQFF
TRBV7-9,.,15,.,TRBJ2-3,TGTGCCAGCACTCGGAGGGGTACTAGCACAGATACGCAGTATTTT,CASTRRGTSTDTQYF
TRBV6-6,.,16,.,TRBJ1-2,TGTGCCAGCAGTTACTCGATAAGTCCCGTACTAAGTGGCTACACCTTC,CASSYSISPVLSGYTF
TRBV7-9,.,15,.,TRBJ2-7,TGTGCCAGCAGCCACGCCCCGGGGGGCTCTGGCGAGCAGTACTTC,CASSHAPGGSGEQYF
TRBV27,.,15,.,TRBJ2-7,TGTGCCAGCAGTTTATTTTCGGGGAGCAGATACGAGCAGTACTTC,CASSLFSGSRYEQYF
TRBV27,.,14,.,TRBJ2-7,TGTGCCAGCAGTTTATCGATTAACAGCTACGAGCAGTACTTC,CASSLSINSYEQYF
TRBV19,few,12,.,TRBJ1-6,TGTGCCAGTAGTACCACAGAGTCACCCCTCCACTTT,CASSTTESPLHF
TRBV7-9,.,13,.,TRBJ2-7,TGTGCCAGCAGCCCGAATCTAGGATCCGAGCAGTACTTC,CASSPNLGSEQYF
TRBV7-9,.,14,.,TRBJ1-1,TGTGCCAGCAGCTTAGTAGAGAAGAACACTGAAGCTTTCTTT,CASSLVEKNTEAFF
TRBV28,.,15,.,TRBJ1-3,TGTGCCAGCAGTTCAGGGTATCCACGCGGAAACACCATATATTTT,CASSSGYPRGNTIYF
TRBV9,.,17,.,TRBJ1-4,TGTGCCAGCAGCGTAGACAGGGAATACCCTGTTAATGAAAAACTGTTTTTT,CASSVDREYPVNEKLFF
TRBV27,.,15,.,TRBJ1-2,TGTGCCAGCAGTTTAGAGGTGGGGCCCCCCTATGGCTACACCTTC,CASSLEVGPPYGYTF
TRBV7-6,few,15,TRBD1,TRBJ1-1,TGTGCCAGCAGCTTAGGGACAGGGGTGAACACTGAAGCTTTCTTT,CASSLGTGVNTEAFF
TRBV30,few,14,TRBD2,TRBJ2-1,TGTGCCTGGAGTGGGCGGGAGACCTACAATGAGCAGTTCTTC,CAWSGRETYNEQFF
TRBV14,.,14,TRBD1,TRBJ2-7,TGTGCCAGCAGCCAAGGCCCAGGGGGCCACGAGCAGTACTTC,CASSQGPGGHEQYF
TRBV5-8,.,15,TRBD1,TRBJ2-7,TGTGCCAGCAGCTTTTCGACAGGGAGCTCCTACGAGCAGTACTTC,CASSFSTGSSYEQYF
TRBV28,.,17,.,TRBJ1-5,TGTGCCAGCAGTTTCCCTGGCGGGGTGGGTACCAATCAGCCCCAGCATTTT,CASSFPGGVGTNQPQHF
TRBV5-1,.,16,.,TRBJ1-1,TGCGCCAGCAGCTTGGGACCATCGGGGGGGAACACTGAAGCTTTCTTT,CASSLGPSGGNTEAFF
TRBV11-2,.,14,.,TRBJ2-7,TGTGCCAGCAGCTTAGCTGAGGGCCCCTACGAGCAGTACTTC,CASSLAEGPYEQYF
TRBV7-9,once,15,TRBD2,TRBJ2-3,TGTGCCAGCAGCTTTTCTAGCGGGGTGTCAGATACGCAGTATTTT,CASSFSSGVSDTQYF
TRBV6-5,.,12,TRBD2,TRBJ2-1,TGTGCCAGCAGGGGAGGGTACAATGAGCAGTTCTTC,CASRGGYNEQFF
TRBV6-1,.,15,.,TRBJ2-5,TGTGCCAGCAGTGGGCCCAACAGGTACCAAGAGACCCAGTACTTC,CASSGPNRYQETQYF
TRBV5-6,few,16,TRBD1,TRBJ1-6,TGTGCCAGCAGCATGCTCGGGACAGTCAATAATTCACCCCTCCACTTT,CASSMLGTVNNSPLHF
TRBV9,.,17,TRBD2,TRBJ2-1,TGTGCCAGCAGCGTAGATCGGCTAGCGGGAGTGGGGCCGGAGCAGTTCTTC,CASSVDRLAGVGPEQFF
TRBV5-1,once,16,.,TRBJ1-3,TGCGCCAGCAGCTTAGGAGGACCTCCCTCTGGAAACACCATATATTTT,CASSLGGPPSGNTIYF
TRBV27,.,15,TRBD1,TRBJ2-3,TGTGCCAGCAGTTCCCGGGACAGGGGCACAGATACGCAGTATTTT,CASSSRDRGTDTQYF
TRBV28,.,15,.,TRBJ2-7,TGTGCCAGCAGTCCAACTCAGGGTGGGTTGGAAGAGCAGTACTTC,CASSPTQGGLEEQYF
TRBV6-5,.,12,.,TRBJ1-2,TGTGCCAGCAGGAGAAAAAACTATGGCTACACCTTC,CASRRKNYGYTF
TRBV4-1,.,16,TRBD1,TRBJ2-2,TGCGCCAGCAGCCATTTTGGACAGGGGAGAGCCGGGGAGCTGTTTTTT,CASSHFGQGRAGELFF
TRBV2,.,20,TRBD2,TRBJ2-7,TGTGCCAGCACCCCATCGTCGAGTCGGGAGGGAGTTATGGCTTACTACGAGCAGTACTTC,CASTPSSSREGVMAYYEQYF
TRBV28,.,17,TRBD1,TRBJ1-2,TGTGCCAGCAGTTCTAAGTTTCCCCGGACAGGGGGCTTCGGCTACACCTTC,CASSSKFPRTGGFGYTF
TRBV27,once,18,TRBD1,TRBJ1-6,TGTGCCAGCAGTCCAGGGACAGGGACGAGGGGGGGAATCTCACCCCTCCACTTT,CASSPGTGTRGGISPLHF
TRBV30,.,17,.,TRBJ2-6,TGTGCCTGGAGCCGCCCAGGGTCCGGCCCTGGGGCCAACGTCCTGACTTTC,CAWSRPGSGPGANVLTF
TRBV18,.,13,.,TRBJ1-4,TGTGCCAGCTCACCGGGGGGATACGAAAAACTGTTTTTT,CASSPGGYEKLFF
TRBV2,few,15,TRBD1,TRBJ1-2,TGTGCCAGCAGAGGGGACAGGGCCCCTAACTATGGCTACACCTTC,CASRGDRAPNYGYTF
TRBV27,.,14,TRBD2,TRBJ2-1,TGTGCCAGCAGACCGGGACTAGTATACAATGAGCAGTTCTTC,CASRPGLVYNEQFF
TRBV27,.,16,TRBD1,TRBJ2-2,TGTGCCAGCAGTCTGGGACAGGGGTCGAACACCGGGGAGCTGTTTTTT,CASSLGQGSNTGELFF
TRBV10-2,.,13,.,TRBJ2-3,TGCGCCAGCAGTACATTAGCCCCAGATACGCAGTATTTT,CASSTLAPDTQYF
TRBV19,.,14,TRBD1,TRBJ1-4,TGTGCCAGTAGTGTTGACAGGGGAAGGGAAAAACTGTTTTTT,CASSVDRGREKLFF
TRBV7-9,.,13,.,TRBJ2-1,TGTGCCAGCAGCTTAGCTTTTGAAGGAGTGCAGTTCTTC,CASSLAFEGVQFF
TRBV5-1,.,15,.,TRBJ1-1,TGCGCCAGCAGCTTGGGAGGGGGTACGGATACTGAAGCTTTCTTT,CASSLGGGTDTEAFF
TRBV27,.,15,.,TRBJ2-3,TGTGCCAGCAGGCCCAGCGGAACCTTCACAGATACGCAGTATTTT,CASRPSGTFTDTQYF
TRBV2,.,12,.,TRBJ1-1,TGTGCCAGCAGGTGGGGGCTTACTGAAGCTTTCTTT,CASRWGLTEAFF
TRBV30,.,17,TRBD1,TRBJ1-4,TGTGCCTGGGGAGGGGGCGGGACGGATACAACTAATGAAAAACTGTTTTTT,CAWGGGGTDTTNEKLFF
TRBV28,.,14,.,TRBJ2-1,TGTGCCAGCAGTAGGGGGGAGGGCCATCGAGAGCAGTTCTTC,CASSRGEGHREQFF
TRBV6-5,.,16,.,TRBJ1-3,TGTGCCAGCAGTTACCCTCTCGTCCTCTCTGGAAACACCATATATTTT,CASSYPLVLSGNTIYF
TRBV5-1,once,17,TRBD1,TRBJ1-4,TGCGCCAGCAGCTTGGCGCCTCCGGGACAGGGCGGCGAAAAACTGTTTTTT,CASSLAPPGQGGEKLFF
TRBV25-1,.,14,.,TRBJ1-1,TGTGCCAGCAGTGCAGTGGGGGCTAACACTGAAGCTTTCTTT,CASSAVGANTEAFF